Below are 18 T cell receptor beta chains sequenced from a single sample in a study of cytotoxic CD8 clonotypes in ibrutinib-treated CLL. Libraries were prepared by immunoSEQ multiplex PCR; TCRdb keeps only in-frame clonotypes and omits some of them. The sample lists 330,000 or so clones, roughly 67% occurring once. The material was PBMCs, obtained after 36 months of ibrutinib treatment. Source of these receptors: a human donor with chronic lymphocytic leukemia.

This clone has a handful of counts. V usage is TRBV9 and J usage is TRBJ1-2, with a tentative D call TRBD1 (6 bases). The CDR3 consists of 13 residues. V lost 4 bases, J lost 4 bases, and 11 bases lay in between. Germline V gene lookup returns CDR1 SGDLS and CDR2 YYNGEE. The CDR3 region is CASSLRGAYGYTF. The CDR3 nucleotides read TGTGCCAGCAGCCTGAGGGGGGCCTATGGCTACACCTTC.

The chain carries TRBV6-1 and TRBJ2-7; D not resolved. This CDR3 spans 13 amino acids. Germline V gene data show CDR1 as MNHNS and CDR2 as SASEGT. Trimming removed 7 bases from V and 7 bases from J, with 17 bases in between. CDR3 region: CASTELPFVEQYF. For the CDR3, the DNA is TGTGCCAGCACGGAGCTGCCCTTTGTAGAGCAGTACTTC.

The V and J genes are TRBV6-5 and TRBJ1-5; TRBD1 aligns across 8 bases. The germline V gene encodes CDR1 MNHEY and CDR2 SVGAGI. The CDR3 covers 14 residues. V shed 8 bases and J 3 bases; nucleotides not matched to a gene: 6. In nucleotides, the CDR3 is TGTGCCAGCCACGACAGGGGACTCAATCAGCCCCAGCATTTT. As protein: CASHDRGLNQPQHF.

The V and J genes are TRBV4-1 and TRBJ2-7; D could derive from TRBD1 or TRBD2 (5 bases each). Germline lookup yields CDR1 MGHRA and CDR2 YSYEKL. This CDR3 spans 14 amino acids. V gave up 0 bases and J gave up 9 bases, with 15 bases separating them. CDR3 sequence reads: CASSQDWWTQGQYF. In DNA form, the CDR3 reads TGCGCCAGCAGCCAAGATTGGTGGACTCAGGGGCAGTACTTC.

The genes are TRBV7-2 and TRBJ1-2, with D perhaps matching TRBD1 (5 bases). CDR3 length: 13 amino acids. The ends were cut back, 5 bases at V and 8 bases at J, with 15 bases in the middle. Germline V gives CDR1 SGHTA, CDR2 FQGNSA. Here the CDR3 DNA reads TGTGCCAGCAGCAAAGGAGGGGAACGAGGCTACACCTTC. Its protein is CASSKGGERGYTF.

This chain links TRBV11-2 with TRBJ2-7, with a tentative D call TRBD1 (5 bases). The V end was cut by 1 base, the J end by 5 bases, with 18 bases between. Germline CDR1 is SGHAT and CDR2 is FQNNGV. The CDR3 has 16 residues. CDR3 protein: CASSLGVAQGINEQYF. CDR3 bases: TGTGCCAGCAGCTTAGGTGTGGCTCAGGGTATCAACGAGCAGTACTTC.

This clone was counted between two and nine times. This chain uses TRBV6-5 with TRBJ2-7; no clear D gene. Germline CDR1 MNHEY, CDR2 SVGAGI. V lost 0 bases to trimming and J lost 3 bases, with 12 bases between them. The CDR3 is made up of 15 amino acids. CDR3 nucleotides: TGTGCCAGCAGTTACTCGAACCCTGTGCTCTACGAGCAGTACTTC. The encoded protein is CASSYSNPVLYEQYF.

V is TRBV28 and J is TRBJ2-7; 7 bases are a match to TRBD1. The CDR3 extends over 15 amino acids. Germline V gives CDR1 MDHEN, CDR2 SYDVKM. V trimming: 5 bases; J trimming: 4 bases; junction bases outside the gene matches: 11. Here the CDR3 DNA reads TGTGCCAGCAGTCCGCGCGACAGGGTACAGTACGAGCAGTACTTC. Its protein is CASSPRDRVQYEQYF.

The rearrangement links TRBV6-5 to TRBJ1-1; 7 nucleotides align to TRBD1. Trimming cost V 4 bases and J 5 bases; bases outside gene matches: 13. This CDR3 is 16 amino acids long. Per the germline V gene, CDR1 is MNHEY and CDR2 is SVGAGI. In DNA form, the CDR3 reads TGTGCCAGCAGTTCCCAAAATACAGGGGCGAGGACTGAAGCTTTCTTT. It codes for CASSSQNTGARTEAFF.

The rearrangement joins TRBV29-1 to TRBJ2-1; TRBD1 might be the D (6 bases). Between the trimmed V and J ends, which lost 6 bases and 4 bases, there was a span of 10 bases. Germline-derived CDR1 and CDR2 are SQVTM and ANQGSEA. There are 12 residues in the CDR3. CDR3 nucleotides: TGCAGCGTATTTACAGGGTACAATGAGCAGTTCTTC. This gives the protein CSVFTGYNEQFF.

The V gene is TRBV27, the J gene TRBJ2-7, with 8 nucleotides matching TRBD1. V lost 2 bases to trimming and J lost 9 bases; unmatched junction nucleotides: 6. This CDR3 is built from 13 residues. Germline V lookup: CDR1 MNHEY, CDR2 SMNVEV (reference sequence). In DNA, the CDR3 is TGTGCCAGCAGTTTAATAACAGGGGGTTTGCAGTACTTC. Protein: CASSLITGGLQYF.

This clone was seen more than once but under ten times. This chain joins TRBV11-3 and TRBJ2-2; D is perhaps TRBD1 (6 bases). Per the germline V gene, CDR1 is SGHNT and CDR2 is YENEEA. The V end was cut by 5 bases, the J end by 8 bases, with 18 bases between. This CDR3 comprises 15 residues. CDR3 sequence reads: CASSEPTRGRGELFF. The CDR3 DNA is TGTGCCAGCAGCGAACCAACCAGGGGTAGGGGGGAGCTGTTTTTT.

CDR3 amino acids: CASSLSGQVVNSGANVLTF. DNA for the CDR3: TGTGCCAGCAGCCTAAGTGGACAGGTGGTTAACTCTGGGGCCAACGTCCTGACTTTC. The V gene is TRBV11-3, the J gene TRBJ2-6, with 7 positions matching TRBD1. The CDR3 has 19 residues. Trimming cost V 5 bases and J 0 bases; bases outside gene matches: 13. CDR1 and CDR2 (germline): SGHNT, YENEEA.

This chain links TRBV13 with TRBJ2-7, with a possible D match to TRBD1 (5 bases). This CDR3 region has 12 residues. Trimming left V 4 bases short and J 3 bases short, with 7 bases between. CDR1 and CDR2 from the germline V gene are PRHDT and FYEKMQ (reference sequence). The DNA for the CDR3 is TGTGCCAGCAGCTCTAGGGGCTACGAGCAGTACTTC. Protein product: CASSSRGYEQYF.

The chain recombines TRBV11-2 with TRBJ1-2; 7 nucleotides line up with TRBD1. CDR1 and CDR2 (germline): SGHAT, FQNNGV. The CDR3 has 14 amino acids. With V trimmed by 5 bases and J by 5 bases, 8 bases remained unmatched. CDR3 residues: CASSADRLTYGYTF. The CDR3 bases are TGTGCCAGCAGCGCGGACAGGTTAACTTATGGCTACACCTTC.

V and J are TRBV7-9 and TRBJ2-7; D could derive from TRBD1 or TRBD2 (5 bases each). There are 15 residues in the CDR3. Per the germline V gene, CDR1 is SEHNR and CDR2 is FQNEAQ (reference sequence). V was shortened by 1 base and J by 7 bases, with 17 bases between the two germline ends. The CDR3 loop reads CASSLGSGTVREQYF. The CDR3 coding sequence is TGTGCCAGCAGCTTAGGCTCCGGGACCGTGCGGGAGCAGTACTTC.

This clone showed up just a few times. J is TRBJ2-5 and V is TRBV6-6, with D possibly matching TRBD2 (6 bases). Per the germline V gene, CDR1 is MNHNY and CDR2 is SVGAGI (reference sequence). Trimming took 6 bases from V and 1 from J, leaving 15 bases between them. CDR3 length: 15 residues. In nucleotides, the CDR3 is TGTGCCAGCAGCGTGAACCGGGGGATCCAAGAGACCCAGTACTTC. Translating it yields CASSVNRGIQETQYF.

This chain connects TRBV15 to TRBJ2-7; D gene unclear. Trimming removed 0 bases at V and 0 bases at J, with 9 bases between. There are 15 residues in the CDR3. CDR1 is LNHNV and CDR2 is YYDKDF in the germline V gene (reference sequence). This CDR3 is CATSRDLGVSYEQYF. The DNA for the CDR3 is TGTGCCACCAGCAGAGATCTCGGCGTCTCCTACGAGCAGTACTTC.